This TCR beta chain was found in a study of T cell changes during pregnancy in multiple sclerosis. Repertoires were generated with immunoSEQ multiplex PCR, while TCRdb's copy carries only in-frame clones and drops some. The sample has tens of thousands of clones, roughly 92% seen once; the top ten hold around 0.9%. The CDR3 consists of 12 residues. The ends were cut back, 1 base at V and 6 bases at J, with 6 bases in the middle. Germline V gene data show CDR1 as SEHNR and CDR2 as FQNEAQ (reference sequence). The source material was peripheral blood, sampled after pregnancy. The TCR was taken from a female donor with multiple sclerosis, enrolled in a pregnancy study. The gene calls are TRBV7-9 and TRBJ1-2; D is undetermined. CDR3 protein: CASSLDLDGYTF. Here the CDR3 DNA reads TGTGCCAGCAGCTTAGATCTAGATGGCTACACCTTC.